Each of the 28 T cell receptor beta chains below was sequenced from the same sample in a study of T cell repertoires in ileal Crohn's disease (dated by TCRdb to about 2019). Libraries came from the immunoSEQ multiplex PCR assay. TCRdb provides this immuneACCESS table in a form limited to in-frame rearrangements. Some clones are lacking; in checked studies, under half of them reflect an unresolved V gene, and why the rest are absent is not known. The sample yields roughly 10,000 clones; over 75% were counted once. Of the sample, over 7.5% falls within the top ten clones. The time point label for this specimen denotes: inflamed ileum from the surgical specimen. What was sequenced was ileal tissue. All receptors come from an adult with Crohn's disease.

Here the CDR3 reads CASRGGQGNTEAFF. DNA for the CDR3: TGTGCCAGCAGGGGGGGACAGGGGAACACTGAAGCTTTCTTT. The chain employs TRBV6-1 and TRBJ1-1; 9 bases line up with TRBD1. V gave up 6 bases and J gave up 1 base; unmatched junction bases: 3. In germline, CDR1 is MNHNS, CDR2 SASEGT. This CDR3 is built from 14 residues.

This chain's CDR3 is CASSERGLRYEQYV. CDR3 coding DNA: TGTGCCAGCAGTGAAAGGGGGTTACGCTACGAGCAGTACGTC. This chain joins TRBV2 and TRBJ2-7; D is possibly TRBD1 (6 bases). The CDR3 length is 14 residues. V lost 2 bases, J lost 3 bases, and 11 bases lay in between. The germline V gene has CDR1 SNHLY and CDR2 FYNNEI.

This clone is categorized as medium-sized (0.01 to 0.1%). CDR3 amino acids: CASTGTGVYEQYV. Written as DNA, the CDR3 is TGTGCCAGCACCGGGACAGGGGTGTACGAGCAGTACGTC. The V gene is TRBV27, the J gene TRBJ2-7; 10 bases fit TRBD1. This CDR3 region has 13 residues. The V gene end was trimmed by 7 bases and the J gene end by 4 bases; junction bases not matched to a gene: 4. In germline, CDR1 is MNHEY, CDR2 SMNVEV (reference sequence).

The chain's CDR3 is CASSVGQGLMNTEAFF. The CDR3 DNA sequence: TGCGCCAGCAGCGTGGGACAGGGGTTGATGAACACTGAAGCTTTCTTT. The chain employs TRBV5-1 and TRBJ1-1; 10 nucleotides agree with TRBD1. V shed 4 bases, J shed 0 bases, and the junction held 6 bases outside the gene matches. Germline assignment: CDR1 SGHRS and CDR2 YFSETQ. The CDR3 has 16 amino acids. The full variable domain, its missing parts supplied by reference TRBV5-1 and TRBJ1-1, is KAGVTQTPRYLIKTRGQQVTLSCSPISGHRSVSWYQQTPGQGLQFLFEYFSETQRNKGNFPGRFSGRQFSNSRSEMNVSTLELGDSALYLCASSVGQGLMNTEAFFGQGTRLTVV.

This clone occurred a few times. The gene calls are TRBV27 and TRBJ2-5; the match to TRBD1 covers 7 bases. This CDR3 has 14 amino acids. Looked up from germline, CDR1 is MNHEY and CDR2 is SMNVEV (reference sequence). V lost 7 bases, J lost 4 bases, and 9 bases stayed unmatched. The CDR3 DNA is TGTGCCAGCAATTCTCGACAGGGTGGAGAGACCCAGTACTTC. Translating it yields CASNSRQGGETQYF.

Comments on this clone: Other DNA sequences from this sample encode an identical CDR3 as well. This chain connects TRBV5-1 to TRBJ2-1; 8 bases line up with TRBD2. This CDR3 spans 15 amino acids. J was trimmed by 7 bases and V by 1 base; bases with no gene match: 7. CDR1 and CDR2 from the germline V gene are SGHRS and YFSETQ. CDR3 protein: CASSLTSGRGNEQFF. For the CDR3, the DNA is TGCGCCAGCAGCTTGACTAGCGGAAGGGGGAATGAGCAGTTCTTC. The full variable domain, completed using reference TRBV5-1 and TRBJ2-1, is KAGVTQTPRYLIKTRGQQVTLSCSPISGHRSVSWYQQTPGQGLQFLFEYFSETQRNKGNFPGRFSGRQFSNSRSEMNVSTLELGDSALYLCASSLTSGRGNEQFFGPGTRLTVL.

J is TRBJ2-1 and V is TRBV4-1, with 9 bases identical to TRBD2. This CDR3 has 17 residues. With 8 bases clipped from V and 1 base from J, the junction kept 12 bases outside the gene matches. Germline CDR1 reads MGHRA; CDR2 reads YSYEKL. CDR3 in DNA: TGCGCCAGCTCACCGGGCGGGAGGGCCATATCCTACAATGAGCAGTTCTTC. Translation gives CASSPGGRAISYNEQFF.

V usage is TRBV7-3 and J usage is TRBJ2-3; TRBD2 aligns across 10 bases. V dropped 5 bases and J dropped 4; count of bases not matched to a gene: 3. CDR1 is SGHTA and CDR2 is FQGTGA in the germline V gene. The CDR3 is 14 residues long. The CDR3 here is CASSPGLAADTQYF. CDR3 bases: TGTGCCAGCAGCCCTGGACTAGCGGCAGATACGCAGTATTTT.

The CDR3 DNA reads TGTGCCACCAGCGGAAGTTTCGGGACTGTGAATGAAAAACTGTTTTTT. The encoded protein is CATSGSFGTVNEKLFF. The chain joins TRBV15 to TRBJ1-4; D possibly corresponds to TRBD1 (5 bases). The CDR3 runs 16 residues. Germline V gene lookup returns CDR1 LNHNV and CDR2 YYDKDF (reference sequence). The V end was cut by 5 bases, the J end by 5 bases, with 18 bases between.

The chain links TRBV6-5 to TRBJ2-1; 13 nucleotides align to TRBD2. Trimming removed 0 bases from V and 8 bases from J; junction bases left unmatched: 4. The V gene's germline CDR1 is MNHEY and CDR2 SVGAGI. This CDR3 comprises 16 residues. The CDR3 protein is CASSYSGTSGMYEQFF. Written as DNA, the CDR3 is TGTGCCAGCAGTTACTCGGGGACTAGCGGGATGTATGAGCAGTTCTTC.

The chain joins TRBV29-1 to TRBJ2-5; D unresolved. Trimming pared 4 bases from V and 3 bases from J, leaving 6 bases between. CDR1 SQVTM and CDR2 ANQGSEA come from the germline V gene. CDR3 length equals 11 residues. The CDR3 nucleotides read TGCAGCGTTGGTCGGGAAGAGACCCAGTACTTC. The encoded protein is CSVGREETQYF.

CDR3 sequence: CASSRYPLAGASTGELFF. The CDR3 DNA is TGTGCCAGCTCACGCTATCCTTTAGCGGGAGCCTCCACCGGGGAGCTGTTTTTT. This chain links TRBV18 with TRBJ2-2, with 9 bases identical to TRBD2. From germline, CDR1 is KGHSH and CDR2 LQKENI. This CDR3 has 18 amino acids. Trimming removed 4 bases from V and 4 bases from J; junction bases left unmatched: 13.

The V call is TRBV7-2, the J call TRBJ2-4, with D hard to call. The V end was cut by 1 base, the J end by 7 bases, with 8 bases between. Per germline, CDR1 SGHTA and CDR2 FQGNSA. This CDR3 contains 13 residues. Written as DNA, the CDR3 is TGTGCCAGCAGCTTAGGGAGTTTGAACATTCAGTACTTC. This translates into CASSLGSLNIQYF.

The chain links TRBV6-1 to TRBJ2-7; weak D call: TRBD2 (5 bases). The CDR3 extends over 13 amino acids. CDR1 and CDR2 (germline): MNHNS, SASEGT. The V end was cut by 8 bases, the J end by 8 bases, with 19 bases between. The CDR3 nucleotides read TGTGCCAGCCTCGAACCCAACGGACTCCAGCAGTACGTC. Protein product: CASLEPNGLQQYV.

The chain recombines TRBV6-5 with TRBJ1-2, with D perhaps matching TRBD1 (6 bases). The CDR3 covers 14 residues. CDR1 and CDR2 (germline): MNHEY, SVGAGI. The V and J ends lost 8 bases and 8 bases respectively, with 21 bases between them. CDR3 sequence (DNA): TGTGCCAGCCGAAACCCCTACAGGGCTCAAGGCTACACCTTC. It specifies CASRNPYRAQGYTF.

The CDR3 DNA sequence: TGTGCCAGCAGTCGACAGTCAACTAATGAAAAACTGTTTTTT. Its protein is CASSRQSTNEKLFF. The V and J genes are TRBV6-5 and TRBJ1-4; tentatively, D is TRBD1 (5 bases). V lost 5 bases to trimming and J lost 0 bases, with 7 bases between them. The CDR3 length is 14 residues. The germline CDR1 and CDR2 sequences are MNHEY and SVGAGI.

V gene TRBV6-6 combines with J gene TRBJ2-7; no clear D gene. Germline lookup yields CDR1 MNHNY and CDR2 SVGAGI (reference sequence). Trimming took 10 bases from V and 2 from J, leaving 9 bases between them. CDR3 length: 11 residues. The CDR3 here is CANPPPYEQYV. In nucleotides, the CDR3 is TGTGCCAACCCTCCTCCCTACGAGCAGTACGTC.

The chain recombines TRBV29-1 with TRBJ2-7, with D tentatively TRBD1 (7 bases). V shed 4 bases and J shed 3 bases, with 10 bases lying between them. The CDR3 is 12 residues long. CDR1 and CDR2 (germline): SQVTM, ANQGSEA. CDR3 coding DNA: TGCAGCGTTGGACAGGGAGGCTACGAGCAGTACTTC. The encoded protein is CSVGQGGYEQYF.

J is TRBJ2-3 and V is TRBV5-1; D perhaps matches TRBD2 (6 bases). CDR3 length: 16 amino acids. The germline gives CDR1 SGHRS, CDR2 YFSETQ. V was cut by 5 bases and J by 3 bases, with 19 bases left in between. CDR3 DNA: TGCGCCAGCAGTACTACTACTGGAGGGAGGACAGATACGCAGTATTTT. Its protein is CASSTTTGGRTDTQYF.

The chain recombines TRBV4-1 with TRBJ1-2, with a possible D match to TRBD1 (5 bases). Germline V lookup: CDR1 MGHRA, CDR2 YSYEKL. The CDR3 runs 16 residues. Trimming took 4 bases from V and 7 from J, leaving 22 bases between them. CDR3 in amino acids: CASSPTQGTAEIGYTF. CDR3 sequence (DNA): TGCGCCAGCAGCCCAACCCAAGGGACGGCGGAGATTGGCTACACCTTC.

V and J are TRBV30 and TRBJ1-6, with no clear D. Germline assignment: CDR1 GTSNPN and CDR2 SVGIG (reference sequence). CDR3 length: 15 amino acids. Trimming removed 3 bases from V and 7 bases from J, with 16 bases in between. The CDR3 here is CAWRSSGRSNSPLHF. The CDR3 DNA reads TGTGCCTGGAGAAGTTCGGGCAGATCGAATTCACCCCTCCACTTT.

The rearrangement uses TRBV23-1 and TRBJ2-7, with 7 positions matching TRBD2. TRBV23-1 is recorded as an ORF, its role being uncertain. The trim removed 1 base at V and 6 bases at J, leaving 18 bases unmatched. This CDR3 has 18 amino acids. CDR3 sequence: CASSQFARFSAWGGEQYV. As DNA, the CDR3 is TGCGCCAGCAGTCAATTCGCCCGCTTCAGTGCGTGGGGGGGCGAGCAGTACGTC.

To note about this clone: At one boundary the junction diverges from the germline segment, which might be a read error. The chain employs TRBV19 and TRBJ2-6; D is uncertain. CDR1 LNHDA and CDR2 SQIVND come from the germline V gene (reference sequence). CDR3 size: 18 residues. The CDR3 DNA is TGTGCCAGTAGTGTTGCGTCGACAAATACAAAGTCGGGCCAACGTCCTGACTTC. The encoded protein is CASSVASTNTKSGQRPDF. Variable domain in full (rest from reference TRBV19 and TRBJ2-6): DGGITQSPKYLFRKEGQNVTLSCEQNLNHDAMYWYRQDPGQGLRLIYYSQIVNDFQKGDIAEGYSVSREKKESFPLTVTSAQKNPTAFYLCASSVASTNTKSGQRPDFGAGSRLTVL.

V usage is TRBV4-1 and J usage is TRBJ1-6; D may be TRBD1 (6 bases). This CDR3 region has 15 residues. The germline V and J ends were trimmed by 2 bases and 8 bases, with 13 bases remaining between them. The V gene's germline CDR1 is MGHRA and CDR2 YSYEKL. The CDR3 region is CASSQRRGADSPLHF. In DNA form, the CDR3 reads TGCGCCAGCAGCCAAAGGAGGGGGGCCGATTCACCCCTCCACTTT.

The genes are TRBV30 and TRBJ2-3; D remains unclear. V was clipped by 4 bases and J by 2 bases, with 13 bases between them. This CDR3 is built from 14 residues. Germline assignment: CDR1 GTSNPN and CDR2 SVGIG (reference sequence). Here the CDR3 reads CAWKVGSNTDTQYF. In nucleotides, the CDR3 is TGTGCCTGGAAGGTCGGGTCTAACACAGATACGCAGTATTTT.

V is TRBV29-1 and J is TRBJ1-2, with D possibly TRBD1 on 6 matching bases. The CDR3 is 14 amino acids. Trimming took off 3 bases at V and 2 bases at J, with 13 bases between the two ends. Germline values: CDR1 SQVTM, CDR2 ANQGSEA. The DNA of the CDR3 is TGCAGCGTTGAGATTGGTAGGGGGAACTATGGCTACACCTTC. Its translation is CSVEIGRGNYGYTF.

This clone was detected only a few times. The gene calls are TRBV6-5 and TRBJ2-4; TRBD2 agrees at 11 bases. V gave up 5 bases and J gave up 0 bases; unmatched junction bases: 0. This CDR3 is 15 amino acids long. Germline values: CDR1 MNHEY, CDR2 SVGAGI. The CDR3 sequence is CASSLAGGAKNIQYF. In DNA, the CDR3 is TGTGCCAGCAGTCTAGCGGGAGGAGCCAAAAACATTCAGTACTTC.

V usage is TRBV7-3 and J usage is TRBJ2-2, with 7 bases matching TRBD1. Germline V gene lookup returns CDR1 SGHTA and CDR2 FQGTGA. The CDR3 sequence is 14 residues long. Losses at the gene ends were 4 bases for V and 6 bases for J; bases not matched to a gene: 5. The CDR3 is CASSYRDRSGELFF. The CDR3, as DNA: TGTGCCAGCAGCTACCGGGACAGATCCGGGGAGCTGTTTTTT.